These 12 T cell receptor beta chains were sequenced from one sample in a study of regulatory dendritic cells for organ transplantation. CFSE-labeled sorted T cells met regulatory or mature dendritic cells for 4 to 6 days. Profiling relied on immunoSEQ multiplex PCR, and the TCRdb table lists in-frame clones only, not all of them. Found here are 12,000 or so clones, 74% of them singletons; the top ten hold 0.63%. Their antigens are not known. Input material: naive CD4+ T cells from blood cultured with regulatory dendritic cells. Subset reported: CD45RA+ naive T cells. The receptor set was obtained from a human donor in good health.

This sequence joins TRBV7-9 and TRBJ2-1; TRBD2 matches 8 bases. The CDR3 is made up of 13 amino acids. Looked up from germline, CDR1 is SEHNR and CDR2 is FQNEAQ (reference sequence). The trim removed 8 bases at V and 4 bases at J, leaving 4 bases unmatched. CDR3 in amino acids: CASQRGLYNEQFF. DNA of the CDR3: TGTGCCAGCCAGCGGGGGCTATACAATGAGCAGTTCTTC.

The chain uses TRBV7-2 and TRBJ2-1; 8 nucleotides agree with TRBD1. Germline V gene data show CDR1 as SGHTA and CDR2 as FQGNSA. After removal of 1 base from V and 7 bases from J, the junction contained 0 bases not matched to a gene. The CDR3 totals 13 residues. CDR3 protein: CASSLDRGNEQFF. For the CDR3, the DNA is TGTGCCAGCAGCTTAGACAGGGGGAATGAGCAGTTCTTC.

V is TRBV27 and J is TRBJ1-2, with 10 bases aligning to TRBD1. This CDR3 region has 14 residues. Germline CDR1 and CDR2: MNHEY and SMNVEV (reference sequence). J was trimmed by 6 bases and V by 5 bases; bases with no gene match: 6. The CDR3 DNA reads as TGTGCCAGCAGTGGACAGGGGGTCTCCCATGGCTACACCTTC. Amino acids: CASSGQGVSHGYTF.

CDR3 sequence (DNA): TGTGCCAGCAGTGGAGATAGGGGGCGCTGGGAGCAGTACTTC. Residues: CASSGDRGRWEQYF. The chain is built from TRBV2 and TRBJ2-7; TRBD1 aligns across 7 bases. The trim removed 4 bases at V and 7 bases at J, leaving 10 bases unmatched. Germline V gene sequence: CDR1 SNHLY, CDR2 FYNNEI. The CDR3 totals 14 residues.

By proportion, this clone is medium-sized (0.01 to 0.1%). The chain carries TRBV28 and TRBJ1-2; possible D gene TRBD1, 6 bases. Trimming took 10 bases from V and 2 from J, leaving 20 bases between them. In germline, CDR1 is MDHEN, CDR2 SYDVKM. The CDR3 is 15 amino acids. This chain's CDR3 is CATAGQSRSNYGYTF. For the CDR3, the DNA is TGTGCCACCGCTGGACAGTCTCGTTCAAACTATGGCTACACCTTC.

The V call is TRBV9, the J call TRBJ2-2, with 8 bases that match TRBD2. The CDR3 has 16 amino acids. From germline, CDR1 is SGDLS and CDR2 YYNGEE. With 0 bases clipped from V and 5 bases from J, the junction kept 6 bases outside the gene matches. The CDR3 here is CASSVGPGGETGELFF. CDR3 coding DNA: TGTGCCAGCAGCGTAGGTCCGGGGGGGGAGACCGGGGAGCTGTTTTTT.

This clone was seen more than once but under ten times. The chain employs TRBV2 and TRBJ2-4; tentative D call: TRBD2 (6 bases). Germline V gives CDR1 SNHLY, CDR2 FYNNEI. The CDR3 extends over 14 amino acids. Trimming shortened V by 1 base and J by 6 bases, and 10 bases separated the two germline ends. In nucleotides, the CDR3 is TGTGCCAGCAGTGAAGGGGACTTCTTAAACATTCAGTACTTC. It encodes CASSEGDFLNIQYF.

CDR3 loop: CASGGHLNTEAFF. CDR3 in DNA: TGTGCCAGCGGGGGACACTTGAACACTGAAGCTTTCTTT. V is TRBV6-4 and J is TRBJ1-1, with D maybe TRBD1 (6 bases). The CDR3 loop spans 13 amino acids. Germline CDR1 MRHNA, CDR2 SNTAGT. Trimming pared 8 bases from V and 0 bases from J, leaving 10 bases between.

CDR3 DNA: TGCGCCAGCAGTGAGCAGGGCGGTCAGCCCCAGCATTTT. The encoded protein is CASSEQGGQPQHF. This rearrangement joins TRBV10-2 to TRBJ1-5; the D gene is possibly TRBD1 (5 bases). Trimming left V 2 bases short and J 6 bases short, with 8 bases between. Germline V lookup: CDR1 WSHSY, CDR2 SAAADI. The CDR3 spans 13 residues.

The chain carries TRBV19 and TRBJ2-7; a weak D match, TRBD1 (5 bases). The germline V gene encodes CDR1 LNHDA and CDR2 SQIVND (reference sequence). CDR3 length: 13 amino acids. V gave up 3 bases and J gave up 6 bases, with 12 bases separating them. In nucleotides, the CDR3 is TGTGCCAGTAGTATCCAGGGAAATGGCGAGCAGTACTTC. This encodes CASSIQGNGEQYF.

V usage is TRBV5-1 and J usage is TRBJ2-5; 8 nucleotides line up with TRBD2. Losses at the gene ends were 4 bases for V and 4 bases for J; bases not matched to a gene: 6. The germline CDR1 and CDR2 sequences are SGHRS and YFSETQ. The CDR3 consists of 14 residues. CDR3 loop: CASSATSAGETQYF. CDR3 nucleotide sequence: TGCGCCAGCAGCGCGACTAGCGCGGGAGAGACCCAGTACTTC. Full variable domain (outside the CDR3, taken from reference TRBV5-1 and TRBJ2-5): KAGVTQTPRYLIKTRGQQVTLSCSPISGHRSVSWYQQTPGQGLQFLFEYFSETQRNKGNFPGRFSGRQFSNSRSEMNVSTLELGDSALYLCASSATSAGETQYFGPGTRLLVL.

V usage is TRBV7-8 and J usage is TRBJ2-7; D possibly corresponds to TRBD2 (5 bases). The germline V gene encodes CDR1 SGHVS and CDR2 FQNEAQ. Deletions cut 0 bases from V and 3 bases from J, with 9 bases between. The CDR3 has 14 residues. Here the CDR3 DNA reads TGTGCCAGCAGCTTAGCACCGGGGATCTACGAGCAGTACTTC. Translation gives CASSLAPGIYEQYF.